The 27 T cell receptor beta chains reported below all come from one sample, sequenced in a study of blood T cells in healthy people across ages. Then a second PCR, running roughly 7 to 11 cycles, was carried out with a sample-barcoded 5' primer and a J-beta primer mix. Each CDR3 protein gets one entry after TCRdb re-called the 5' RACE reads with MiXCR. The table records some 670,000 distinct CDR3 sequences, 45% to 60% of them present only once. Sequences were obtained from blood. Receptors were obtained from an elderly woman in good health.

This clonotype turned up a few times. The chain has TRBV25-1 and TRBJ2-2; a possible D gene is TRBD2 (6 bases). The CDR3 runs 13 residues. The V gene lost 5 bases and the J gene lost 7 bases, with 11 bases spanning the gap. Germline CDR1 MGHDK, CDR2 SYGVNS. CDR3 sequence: CASSREWHGELFF. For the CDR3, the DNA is TGTGCCAGCAGTCGGGAGTGGCACGGGGAGCTGTTTTTT.

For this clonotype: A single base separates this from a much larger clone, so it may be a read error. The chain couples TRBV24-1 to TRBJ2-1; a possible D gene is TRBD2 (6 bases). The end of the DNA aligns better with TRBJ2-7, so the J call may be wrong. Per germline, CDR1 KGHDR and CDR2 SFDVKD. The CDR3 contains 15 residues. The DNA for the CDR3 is TGTGCCACCGGAGGGGCACGGGGCCCCTACAATGAGCAGTACTTC. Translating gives CATGGARGPYNEQYF.

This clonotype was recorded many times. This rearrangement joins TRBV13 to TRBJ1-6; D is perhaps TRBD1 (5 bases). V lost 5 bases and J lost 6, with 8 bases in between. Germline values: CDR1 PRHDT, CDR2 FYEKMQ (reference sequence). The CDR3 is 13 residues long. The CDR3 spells CASSPGLNSPLHF. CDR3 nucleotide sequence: TGTGCCAGCAGCCCGGGACTTAATTCACCCCTCCACTTT.

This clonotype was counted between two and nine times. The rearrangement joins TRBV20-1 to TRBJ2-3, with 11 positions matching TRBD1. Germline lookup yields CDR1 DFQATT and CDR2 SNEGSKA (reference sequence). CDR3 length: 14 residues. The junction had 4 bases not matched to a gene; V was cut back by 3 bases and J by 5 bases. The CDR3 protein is CSASWDRGEDTQYF. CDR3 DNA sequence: TGCAGTGCTAGTTGGGACAGGGGGGAAGATACGCAGTATTTT.

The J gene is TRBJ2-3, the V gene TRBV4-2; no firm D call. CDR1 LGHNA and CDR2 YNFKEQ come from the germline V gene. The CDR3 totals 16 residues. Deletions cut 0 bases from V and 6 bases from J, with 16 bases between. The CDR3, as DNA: TGTGCCAGCAGCCAAGAAGCCAGGCCTTCCGTTGATACGCAGTATTTT. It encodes CASSQEARPSVDTQYF.

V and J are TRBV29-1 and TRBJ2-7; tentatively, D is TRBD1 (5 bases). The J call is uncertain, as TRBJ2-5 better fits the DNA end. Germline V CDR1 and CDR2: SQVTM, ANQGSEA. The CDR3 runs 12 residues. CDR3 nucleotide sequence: TGCAGCGTTGAAGAACAGGACGGGACCCAGTACTTC. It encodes CSVEEQDGTQYF.

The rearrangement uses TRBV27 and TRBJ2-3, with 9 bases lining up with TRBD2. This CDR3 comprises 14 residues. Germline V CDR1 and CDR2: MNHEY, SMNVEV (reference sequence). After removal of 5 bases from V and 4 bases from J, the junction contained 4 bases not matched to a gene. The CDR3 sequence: CASSPQRGADTQYF. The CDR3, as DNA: TGTGCCAGCAGTCCCCAGCGGGGGGCAGATACGCAGTATTTT.

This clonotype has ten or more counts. DNA for the CDR3: TGTGCCAGCAGCCCGTCAGCGGGAGAAGGGGAGCAGTACTTC. Translating it yields CASSPSAGEGEQYF. The V and J genes are TRBV3-1 and TRBJ2-7, with TRBD2 identical over 8 bases. This CDR3 region has 14 residues. Germline V gives CDR1 LGHDT, CDR2 YNNKEL (reference sequence). Trimming at V came to 4 bases and at J to 7 bases, leaving 9 bases not matched to a gene.

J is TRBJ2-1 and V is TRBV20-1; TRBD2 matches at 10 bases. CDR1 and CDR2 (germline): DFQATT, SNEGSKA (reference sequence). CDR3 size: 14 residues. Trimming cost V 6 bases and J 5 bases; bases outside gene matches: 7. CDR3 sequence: CSAWTSGPHNEQFF. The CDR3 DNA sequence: TGCAGTGCATGGACTAGCGGACCCCACAATGAGCAGTTCTTC.

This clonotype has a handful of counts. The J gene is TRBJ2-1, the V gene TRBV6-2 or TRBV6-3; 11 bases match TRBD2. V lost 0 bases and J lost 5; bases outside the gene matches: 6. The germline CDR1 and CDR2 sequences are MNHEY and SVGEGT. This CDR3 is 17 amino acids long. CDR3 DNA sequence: TGTGCCAGCAGTTACTCGACTAGCGGGGCCCGGGACAATGAGCAGTTCTTC. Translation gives CASSYSTSGARDNEQFF.

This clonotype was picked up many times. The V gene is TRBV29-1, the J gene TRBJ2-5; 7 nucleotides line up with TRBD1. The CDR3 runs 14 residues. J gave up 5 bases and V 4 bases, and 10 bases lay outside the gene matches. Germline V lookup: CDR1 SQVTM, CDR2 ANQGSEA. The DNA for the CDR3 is TGCAGCGTTGCCCACAGGGGATTGAGGGAGACCCAGTACTTC. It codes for CSVAHRGLRETQYF.

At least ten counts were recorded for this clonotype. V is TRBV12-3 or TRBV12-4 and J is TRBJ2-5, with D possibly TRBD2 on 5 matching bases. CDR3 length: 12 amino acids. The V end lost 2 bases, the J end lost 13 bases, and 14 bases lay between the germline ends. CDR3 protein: CASSLREPDTYF. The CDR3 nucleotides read TGTGCCAGCAGTTTACGGGAACCCGACACGTACTTC.

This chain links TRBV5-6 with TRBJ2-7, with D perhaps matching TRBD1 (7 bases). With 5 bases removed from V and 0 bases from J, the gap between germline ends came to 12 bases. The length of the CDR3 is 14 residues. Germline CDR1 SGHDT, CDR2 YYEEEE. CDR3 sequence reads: CASRRGTDSYEQYF. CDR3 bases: TGTGCCAGCAGACGGGGGACAGACTCCTACGAGCAGTACTTC.

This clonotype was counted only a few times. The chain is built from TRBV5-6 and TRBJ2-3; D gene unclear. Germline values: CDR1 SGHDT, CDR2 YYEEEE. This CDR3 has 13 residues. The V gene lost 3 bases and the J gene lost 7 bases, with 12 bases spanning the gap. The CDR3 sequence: CASSSLGKNTQYF. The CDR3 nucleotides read TGTGCCAGCAGCTCCCTCGGCAAGAATACGCAGTATTTT. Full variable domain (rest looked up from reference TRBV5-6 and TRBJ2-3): DAGVTQSPTHLIKTRGQQVTLRCSPKSGHDTVSWYQQALGQGPQFIFQYYEEEERQRGNFPDRFSGHQFPNYSSELNVNALLLGDSALYLCASSSLGKNTQYFGPGTRLTVL.

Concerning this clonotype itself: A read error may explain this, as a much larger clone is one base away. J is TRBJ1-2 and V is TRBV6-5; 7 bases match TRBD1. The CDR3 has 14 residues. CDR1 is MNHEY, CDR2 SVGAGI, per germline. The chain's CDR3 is CASRYATGNCGYTF. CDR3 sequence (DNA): TGTGCCAGCAGATACGCGACAGGGAACTGTGGCTACACCTTC.

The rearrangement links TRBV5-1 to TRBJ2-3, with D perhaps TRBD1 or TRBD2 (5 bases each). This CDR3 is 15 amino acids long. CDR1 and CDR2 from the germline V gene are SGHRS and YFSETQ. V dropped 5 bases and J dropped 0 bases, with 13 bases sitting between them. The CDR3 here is CASRGTGTSTDTQYF. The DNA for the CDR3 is TGCGCCAGCAGGGGAACCGGGACGAGCACAGATACGCAGTATTTT.

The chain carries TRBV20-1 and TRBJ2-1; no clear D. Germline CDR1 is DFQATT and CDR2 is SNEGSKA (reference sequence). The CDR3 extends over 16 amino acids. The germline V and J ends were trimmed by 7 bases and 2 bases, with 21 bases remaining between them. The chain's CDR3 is CSVGGVFIGPYNEQFF. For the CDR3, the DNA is TGCAGTGTTGGCGGAGTCTTTATTGGCCCCTACAATGAGCAGTTCTTC.

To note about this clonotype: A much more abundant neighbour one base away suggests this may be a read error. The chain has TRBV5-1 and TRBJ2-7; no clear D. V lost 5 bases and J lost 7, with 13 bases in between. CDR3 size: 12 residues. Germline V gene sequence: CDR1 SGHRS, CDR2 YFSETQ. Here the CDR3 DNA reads TGCGCCAGCAGGGCCGCGGCCAATGAGCAGTACTTC. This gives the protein CASRAAANEQYF.

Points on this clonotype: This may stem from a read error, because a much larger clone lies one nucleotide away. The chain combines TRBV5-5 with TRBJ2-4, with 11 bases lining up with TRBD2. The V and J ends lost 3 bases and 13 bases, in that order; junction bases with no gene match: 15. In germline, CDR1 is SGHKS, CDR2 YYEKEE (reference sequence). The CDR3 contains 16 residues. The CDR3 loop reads CASSWAAGTSGTKQYF. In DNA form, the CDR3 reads TGTGCCAGCAGCTGGGCCGCTGGGACTAGCGGTACGAAGCAGTACTTC.

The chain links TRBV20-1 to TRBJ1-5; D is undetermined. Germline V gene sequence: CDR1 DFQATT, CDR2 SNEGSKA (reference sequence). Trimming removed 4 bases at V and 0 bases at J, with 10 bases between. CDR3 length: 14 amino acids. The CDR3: CSAIWDYSNQPQHF. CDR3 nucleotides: TGCAGTGCTATTTGGGATTATAGCAATCAGCCCCAGCATTTT.

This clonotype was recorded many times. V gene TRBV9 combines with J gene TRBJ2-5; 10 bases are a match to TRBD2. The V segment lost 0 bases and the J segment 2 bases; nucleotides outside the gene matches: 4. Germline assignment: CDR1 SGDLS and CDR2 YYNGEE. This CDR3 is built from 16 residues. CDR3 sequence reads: CASSVGRTSGQETQYF. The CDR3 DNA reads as TGTGCCAGCAGCGTAGGTCGGACTAGCGGACAAGAGACCCAGTACTTC.

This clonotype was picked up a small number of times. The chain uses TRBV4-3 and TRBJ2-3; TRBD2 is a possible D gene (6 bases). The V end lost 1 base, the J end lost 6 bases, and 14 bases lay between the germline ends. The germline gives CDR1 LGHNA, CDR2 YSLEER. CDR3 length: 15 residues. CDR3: CASSQGYGGSDTQYF. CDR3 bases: TGCGCCAGCAGCCAAGGCTACGGGGGTTCGGATACGCAGTATTTT.

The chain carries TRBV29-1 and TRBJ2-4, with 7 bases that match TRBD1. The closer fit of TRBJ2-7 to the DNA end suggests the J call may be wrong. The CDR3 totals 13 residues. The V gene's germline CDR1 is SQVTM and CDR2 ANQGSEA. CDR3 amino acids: CSAEQSQGYEQYF. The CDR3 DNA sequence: TGCAGCGCGGAACAATCACAGGGGTACGAGCAGTACTTC.

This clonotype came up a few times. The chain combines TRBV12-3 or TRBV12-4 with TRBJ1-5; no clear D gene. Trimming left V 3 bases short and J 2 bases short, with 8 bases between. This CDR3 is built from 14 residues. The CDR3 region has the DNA TGTGCCAGCAGTTTTTCTGGCGGCAATCAGCCCCAGCATTTT. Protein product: CASSFSGGNQPQHF.

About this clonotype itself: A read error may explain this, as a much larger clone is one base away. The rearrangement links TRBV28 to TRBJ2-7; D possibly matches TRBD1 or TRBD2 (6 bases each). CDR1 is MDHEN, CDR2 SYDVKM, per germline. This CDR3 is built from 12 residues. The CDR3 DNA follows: TGTGCCGGCAGGGGACGGGGGTACGAGCAGTACTTC. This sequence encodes CAGRGRGYEQYF.

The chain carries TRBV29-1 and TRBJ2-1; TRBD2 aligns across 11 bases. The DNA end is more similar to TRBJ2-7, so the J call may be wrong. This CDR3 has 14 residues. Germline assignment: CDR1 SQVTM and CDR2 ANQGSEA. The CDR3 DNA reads TGCAGCGTCCTTCCGGGACTAGCGGCCTACGAGCAGTACTTC. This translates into CSVLPGLAAYEQYF.

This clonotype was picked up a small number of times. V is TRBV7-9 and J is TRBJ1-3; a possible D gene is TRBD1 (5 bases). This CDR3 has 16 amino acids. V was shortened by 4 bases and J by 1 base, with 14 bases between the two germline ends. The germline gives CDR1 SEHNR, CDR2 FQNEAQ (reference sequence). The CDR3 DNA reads TGTGCCAGCAGCTCTGTGCTCGGGACGTCTGGAAACACCATATATTTT. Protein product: CASSSVLGTSGNTIYF.